The 29 T cell receptor beta chains below come from one sample, sequenced in a study of graft-versus-host responses after intestinal transplantation. These receptors have no identified antigens. The method was immunoSEQ multiplex PCR; TCRdb's version includes in-frame clones alone and lacks a portion of them. The sample lists about 93,000 clones; roughly 93% were seen once. The specimen comprised unstimulated CD8+ T cells sorted from spleen or lymph node cells, sampled before intestinal transplant. These receptors were collected from a human donor who received an intestinal transplant.

The chain uses TRBV11-2 and TRBJ2-3, with 10 bases matching TRBD2. The CDR3 totals 17 residues. Germline V gene lookup returns CDR1 SGHAT and CDR2 FQNNGV. V gave up 5 bases and J gave up 0 bases; unmatched junction bases: 8. The CDR3 DNA follows: TGTGCCAGCAGCCCGAGTCGACTAGCGGGCAGCACAGATACGCAGTATTTT. Encoded protein: CASSPSRLAGSTDTQYF.

The J gene is TRBJ2-7, the V gene TRBV7-8; D is possibly TRBD2 (6 bases). CDR3 size: 13 residues. V shed 0 bases and J shed 3 bases, with 6 bases lying between them. The germline V gene has CDR1 SGHVS and CDR2 FQNEAQ. In nucleotides, the CDR3 is TGTGCCAGCAGCTTAGCGGACTACTACGAGCAGTACTTC. This codes for CASSLADYYEQYF.

V gene TRBV21-1 combines with J gene TRBJ1-2; TRBD1 was called by the table and not checked on the DNA. TRBV21-1 is termed a pseudogene. This CDR3 is built from 16 residues. Here the CDR3 reads CASSEPGTGGADGYTF. The DNA of the CDR3 is TGTGCCAGCAGCGAACCCGGGACAGGGGGTGCGGACGGCTACACCTTC.

V is TRBV7-9 and J is TRBJ2-5, with 9 nucleotides matching TRBD2. Germline V gives CDR1 SEHNR, CDR2 FQNEAQ (reference sequence). The trim removed 5 bases at V and 2 bases at J, leaving 9 bases unmatched. The CDR3 contains 16 residues. CDR3 in amino acids: CASSQMLAGVQETQYF. In nucleotides, the CDR3 is TGTGCCAGCAGCCAGATGTTAGCGGGAGTACAAGAGACCCAGTACTTC.

The chain recombines TRBV7-6 with TRBJ2-7; D is perhaps TRBD2 (5 bases). Between the trimmed V and J ends, which lost 1 base and 2 bases, there was a span of 9 bases. CDR1 SGHVS and CDR2 FNYEAQ come from the germline V gene. The CDR3 runs 14 residues. The chain's CDR3 is CASSLEPGTYEQYF. CDR3 nucleotide sequence: TGTGCCAGCAGCTTAGAACCGGGGACCTACGAGCAGTACTTC.

The chain links TRBV4-3 to TRBJ1-6, with 10 bases identical to TRBD1. With V trimmed by 11 bases and J by 5 bases, 6 bases remained unmatched. The CDR3 is 14 amino acids. Germline V gene data show CDR1 as LGHNA and CDR2 as YSLEER. This CDR3 reads CAATGGVHNSPLHF. DNA for the CDR3: TGCGCCGCGACAGGGGGCGTCCATAATTCACCCCTCCACTTT.

This clone was counted between two and nine times. The rearrangement uses TRBV5-1 and TRBJ2-1; 7 positions match TRBD2. Germline V gene sequence: CDR1 SGHRS, CDR2 YFSETQ. V lost 7 bases to trimming and J lost 0 bases; unmatched junction nucleotides: 7. This CDR3 spans 15 amino acids. This CDR3 reads CASGGGGSSYNEQFF. The CDR3 coding sequence is TGCGCCAGCGGCGGTGGCGGGAGCTCCTACAATGAGCAGTTCTTC.

The rearrangement joins TRBV2 to TRBJ2-1, with 9 bases identical to TRBD2. After removal of 0 bases from V and 4 bases from J, the junction contained 13 bases not matched to a gene. The CDR3 spans 19 residues. In germline, CDR1 is SNHLY, CDR2 FYNNEI. The CDR3 DNA is TGTGCCAGCAGTGAAGCGATAGCGGGGGACGGGATAGGGTACAATGAGCAGTTCTTC. The encoded protein is CASSEAIAGDGIGYNEQFF.

The chain has TRBV2 and TRBJ2-1; 10 bases map to TRBD1. Trimming removed 4 bases from V and 10 bases from J; junction bases left unmatched: 13. This CDR3 contains 16 residues. Per germline, CDR1 SNHLY and CDR2 FYNNEI. As DNA, the CDR3 is TGTGCCAGCAGTGTCCTACCGGGACAGGGGTCAGGGGAGCAGTTCTTC. Translating it yields CASSVLPGQGSGEQFF.

V usage is TRBV29-1 and J usage is TRBJ1-2, with D maybe TRBD1 (5 bases). The CDR3 runs to 14 residues. Deletions cut 0 bases from V and 8 bases from J, with 16 bases between. Germline lookup yields CDR1 SQVTM and CDR2 ANQGSEA. This CDR3 reads CSVEDHQQVMGYTF. Written as DNA, the CDR3 is TGCAGCGTTGAAGATCATCAACAGGTTATGGGCTACACCTTC.

This rearrangement joins TRBV5-6 to TRBJ2-5; TRBD1 might be the D (6 bases). The V gene lost 4 bases and the J gene lost 8 bases, with 12 bases spanning the gap. From germline, CDR1 is SGHDT and CDR2 YYEEEE. CDR3 length: 12 residues. Written as DNA, the CDR3 is TGTGCCAGCAGCCGGGACATGCGTACCCAGTACTTC. It translates to CASSRDMRTQYF.

The rearrangement joins TRBV13 to TRBJ2-3; D is uncertain. CDR1 and CDR2 from the germline V gene are PRHDT and FYEKMQ (reference sequence). This CDR3 comprises 15 residues. V lost 5 bases, J lost 3 bases, and 15 bases lay in between. The CDR3 reads CASSRLLEGTDTQYF. DNA of the CDR3: TGTGCCAGCAGCCGACTCCTTGAAGGTACAGATACGCAGTATTTT.

The chain has TRBV5-6 and TRBJ1-2; tentative D call: TRBD1 (6 bases). The CDR3 is 14 residues long. The germline CDR1 and CDR2 sequences are SGHDT and YYEEEE. V lost 7 bases, J lost 8 bases, and 21 bases lay in between. The CDR3 coding sequence is TGTGCCAGCCTCACAGGGCAGGGGCGCTGGGGCTACACCTTC. Encoded protein: CASLTGQGRWGYTF.

V usage is TRBV30 and J usage is TRBJ2-1; D may be TRBD1 (5 bases). Between the trimmed V and J ends, which lost 0 bases and 8 bases, there was a span of 17 bases. CDR3 length equals 15 residues. Germline values: CDR1 GTSNPN, CDR2 SVGIG (reference sequence). The DNA for the CDR3 is TGTGCCTGGAGTGTTATGCTTCAGGGTTGGGATGAGCAGTTCTTC. Translated, it gives CAWSVMLQGWDEQFF.

The rearrangement joins TRBV10-3 to TRBJ2-5; 8 bases fit TRBD1. The J call is in doubt because the DNA end fits TRBJ2-7 better. Germline V lookup: CDR1 ENHRY, CDR2 SYGVKD. CDR3 length: 14 residues. The CDR3 region has the DNA TGTGCCATCAGTGTTGGGGACAGGCCCTACGAGCAGTACTTC. This gives the protein CAISVGDRPYEQYF.

This rearrangement joins TRBV7-9 to TRBJ2-7, with D perhaps matching TRBD1 (5 bases). Germline loops: CDR1 SEHNR, CDR2 FQNEAQ (reference sequence). CDR3 length: 14 amino acids. Trimming removed 1 base at V and 6 bases at J, with 13 bases between. Here the CDR3 reads CASSLVSRTFEQYF. The CDR3, as DNA: TGTGCCAGCAGCTTAGTGTCGAGGACATTCGAGCAGTACTTC.

The rearrangement joins TRBV11-3 to TRBJ2-5; unclear D gene. Per germline, CDR1 SGHNT and CDR2 YENEEA. This CDR3 has 13 amino acids. The V and J ends lost 5 bases and 0 bases respectively, with 7 bases between them. The CDR3 coding sequence is TGTGCCAGCAGCGAGGATAACCAAGAGACCCAGTACTTC. Its translation is CASSEDNQETQYF. Variable domain in full (rest from reference TRBV11-3 and TRBJ2-5): EAGVVQSPRYKIIEKKQPVAFWCNPISGHNTLYWYLQNLGQGPELLIRYENEEAVDDSQLPKDRFSAERLKGVDSTLKIQPAELGDSAVYLCASSEDNQETQYFGPGTRLLVL.

This chain uses TRBV7-2 with TRBJ1-5; no reliable D call. Germline V lookup: CDR1 SGHTA, CDR2 FQGNSA. V was shortened by 11 bases and J by 1 base, with 12 bases between the two germline ends. The CDR3 consists of 13 residues. The CDR3 spells CAGTLYSNQPQHF. CDR3 in DNA: TGTGCCGGCACCCTATACAGCAATCAGCCCCAGCATTTT.

Here the CDR3 DNA reads TGTGCCAGCAGCTTAGCAGGGACAGGAGTGAACACTGAAGCTTTCTTT. This sequence encodes CASSLAGTGVNTEAFF. V and J are TRBV7-6 and TRBJ1-1; TRBD1 matches at 8 bases. The CDR3 has 16 residues. Losses at the gene ends were 0 bases for V and 0 bases for J; bases not matched to a gene: 3. Germline assignment: CDR1 SGHVS and CDR2 FNYEAQ.

On this clone: This same CDR3 is encoded by further DNA sequences in the sample. The chain links TRBV27 to TRBJ2-1, with 11 bases aligning to TRBD2. The J segment lost 5 bases and the V segment lost 4 bases, leaving 4 bases of the junction unmatched. Germline CDR1 MNHEY, CDR2 SMNVEV (reference sequence). The CDR3 length is 15 residues. The CDR3 region has the DNA TGTGCCAGCAGTTCCGGGACTAGCGGTAACAATGAGCAGTTCTTC. It yields the protein CASSSGTSGNNEQFF.

This clone has only a few counts. The chain couples TRBV10-2 to TRBJ2-1, with TRBD2 matching over 10 bases. This CDR3 comprises 14 residues. Trimming took 10 bases from V and 5 from J; bases not matched to a gene: 8. Germline V gene lookup returns CDR1 WSHSY and CDR2 SAAADI. The CDR3 loop reads CAIKLAGINNEQFF. DNA for the CDR3: TGCGCCATCAAACTAGCGGGAATAAACAATGAGCAGTTCTTC.

The chain recombines TRBV4-1 with TRBJ1-3; D is uncertain. Trimming pared 1 base from V and 0 bases from J, leaving 7 bases between. Germline loops: CDR1 MGHRA, CDR2 YSYEKL. The CDR3 runs to 15 residues. The CDR3 nucleotides read TGCGCCAGCAGCCAAGTACTGATCTCTGGAAACACCATATATTTT. The encoded protein is CASSQVLISGNTIYF.

The CDR3 protein is CASNRGDTIYF. CDR3 DNA sequence: TGTGCCAGTAACCGCGGGGACACCATATATTTT. The chain links TRBV19 to TRBJ1-3; D remains unclear. Germline V gene sequence: CDR1 LNHDA, CDR2 SQIVND (reference sequence). The CDR3 loop spans 11 amino acids. V was trimmed by 7 bases and J by 8 bases, leaving 9 bases between them. Filled out from reference TRBV19 and TRBJ1-3, the complete variable domain reads DGGITQSPKYLFRKEGQNVTLSCEQNLNHDAMYWYRQDPGQGLRLIYYSQIVNDFQKGDIAEGYSVSREKKESFPLTVTSAQKNPTAFYLCASNRGDTIYFGEGSWLTVV.

The chain carries TRBV7-2 and TRBJ2-1; maybe TRBD1 (5 bases). The germline V gene encodes CDR1 SGHTA and CDR2 FQGNSA. This CDR3 region has 19 residues. Trimming removed 2 bases at V and 0 bases at J, with 20 bases between. The DNA of the CDR3 is TGTGCCAGCAGCTTAAAGGTGATGGGGCTTGTCAGCTCCTACAATGAGCAGTTCTTC. Translation: CASSLKVMGLVSSYNEQFF.

This rearrangement joins TRBV9 to TRBJ1-1; a weak D match, TRBD1 (5 bases). V dropped 1 base and J dropped 4 bases, with 11 bases sitting between them. The germline CDR1 and CDR2 sequences are SGDLS and YYNGEE. This CDR3 spans 14 amino acids. In DNA form, the CDR3 reads TGTGCCAGCAGCGTACAGGGTGGCATCACTGAAGCTTTCTTT. Translated, it gives CASSVQGGITEAFF.

V gene TRBV9 combines with J gene TRBJ2-7, with D perhaps matching TRBD2 (5 bases). Germline V lookup: CDR1 SGDLS, CDR2 YYNGEE. V dropped 0 bases and J dropped 0 bases, with 10 bases sitting between them. The CDR3 is 15 residues long. CDR3 loop: CASSVAPGVSYEQYF. CDR3 in DNA: TGTGCCAGCAGCGTAGCCCCCGGGGTCTCCTACGAGCAGTACTTC.

This rearrangement joins TRBV7-9 to TRBJ1-2; 11 nucleotides agree with TRBD1. From germline, CDR1 is SEHNR and CDR2 FQNEAQ (reference sequence). V was clipped by 6 bases and J by 7 bases; unmatched bases: 4. The length of the CDR3 is 13 residues. The CDR3 reads CASSWDRGAGYTF. The CDR3, as DNA: TGTGCCAGCAGTTGGGACAGGGGGGCTGGCTACACCTTC.

The chain combines TRBV6-6 with TRBJ2-7, with a tentative D call TRBD1 (6 bases). The ends were cut back, 8 bases at V and 1 base at J, with 21 bases in the middle. Germline V gives CDR1 MNHNY, CDR2 SVGAGI (reference sequence). There are 16 residues in the CDR3. The CDR3: CASFNSPGDGSYEQYF. The CDR3 DNA follows: TGTGCCAGCTTTAACTCCCCAGGGGATGGGTCCTACGAGCAGTACTTC.

This clone was recorded once. The rearrangement uses TRBV18 and TRBJ1-5; D not resolved. The germline V gene has CDR1 KGHSH and CDR2 LQKENI. Trimming removed 2 bases at V and 0 bases at J, with 8 bases between. This CDR3 has 15 residues. CDR3 in amino acids: CASSPAYGSNQPQHF. The DNA of the CDR3 is TGTGCCAGCTCACCAGCCTACGGTAGCAATCAGCCCCAGCATTTT.